The 15 T cell receptor beta chains below all came from one sample that was sequenced in a study of T-cell reconstitution after alpha-beta-depleted transplantation in children. A TCRbeta library incorporating unique molecular identifiers was prepared. TCRdb recomputed calls from the PCR reads with MiXCR, one row per CDR3 protein. The data show roughly 500,000 distinct CDR3 sequences, about 10% seen once. The sequencing here drew on PBMCs, taken before TCRalphabeta/CD19-depleted stem cell transplant. These receptors were obtained from a child aged 2-15 years with inherited bone marrow failure, due to receive a stem cell transplant.

Many counts were recorded for this clonotype. The rearrangement joins TRBV4-3 to TRBJ2-1; D is ambiguous. In germline, CDR1 is LGHNA, CDR2 YSLEER. The CDR3 extends over 17 amino acids. V dropped 1 base and J dropped 7 bases, with 20 bases sitting between them. The CDR3: CASSQVGGLARWNEQFF. The CDR3 region has the DNA TGCGCCAGCAGCCAAGTTGGCGGCCTGGCAAGGTGGAATGAGCAGTTCTTC.

This clonotype has ten or more counts. In DNA, the CDR3 is TGTGCCAGCAGACGGGCCGGACTCTCGGATACGCAGTATTTT. Translating gives CASRRAGLSDTQYF. V and J are TRBV2 and TRBJ2-3; a possible D gene is TRBD2 (5 bases). This CDR3 has 14 residues. Germline assignment: CDR1 SNHLY and CDR2 FYNNEI. V lost 6 bases and J lost 6, with 16 bases in between.

This chain connects TRBV5-4 to TRBJ2-3; 7 bases agree with TRBD1. Germline trimming cut 2 bases from V and 3 bases from J; bases unmatched to any gene: 6. The CDR3 has 15 residues. CDR1 is SGHNT, CDR2 YYREEE, per germline (reference sequence). The CDR3 region is CASSFPGQWTDTQYF. Here the CDR3 DNA reads TGTGCCAGCAGCTTCCCGGGACAGTGGACAGATACGCAGTATTTT.

V gene TRBV19 combines with J gene TRBJ2-1, with 12 bases that match TRBD2. Germline CDR1 is LNHDA and CDR2 is SQIVND (reference sequence). The CDR3 length is 13 residues. The trim removed 7 bases at V and 6 bases at J, leaving 1 base unmatched. As DNA, the CDR3 is TGTGCCAGTACGACTAGCGGGAGCAATGAGCAGTTCTTC. It yields the protein CASTTSGSNEQFF.

Many counts were recorded for this clonotype. The rearrangement uses TRBV20-1 and TRBJ2-7, with TRBD2 matching over 8 bases. This CDR3 is built from 15 residues. Unmatched junction bases numbered 5, after V lost 1 base and J lost 0 bases. CDR1 and CDR2 from the germline V gene are DFQATT and SNEGSKA (reference sequence). For the CDR3, the DNA is TGCAGTGCTAGAGGTAGGAGCGGGAGCTCCTACGAGCAGTACTTC. This translates into CSARGRSGSSYEQYF.

This clonotype was seen repeatedly, ten times or more. CDR3 residues: CSAKLAGNTDTQYF. The CDR3 DNA reads as TGCAGTGCAAAACTAGCGGGTAACACAGATACGCAGTATTTT. The chain recombines TRBV20-1 with TRBJ2-3; 9 nucleotides agree with TRBD2. The CDR3 loop spans 14 amino acids. V dropped 6 bases and J dropped 2; count of bases not matched to a gene: 6. Per the germline V gene, CDR1 is DFQATT and CDR2 is SNEGSKA (reference sequence).

This clonotype occurred a few times. The rearrangement uses TRBV7-9 and TRBJ2-1; D may match TRBD1 or TRBD2 (6 bases each). Germline V gene lookup returns CDR1 SEHNR and CDR2 FQNEAQ (reference sequence). Trimming removed 1 base from V and 9 bases from J, with 10 bases in between. The CDR3 contains 13 residues. As DNA, the CDR3 is TGTGCCAGCAGCTTAGAGGGGGGCACTGAGCAGTTCTTC. Translating it yields CASSLEGGTEQFF.

In its sample, this clonotype was seen many times. The chain is built from TRBV9 and TRBJ2-3; D call uncertain. Germline V gene data show CDR1 as SGDLS and CDR2 as YYNGEE. Trimming stripped 5 bases from V and 3 bases from J, with 10 bases between. The CDR3 has 13 amino acids. The CDR3 region has the DNA TGTGCCAGCAGGGGCGGTGGAACAGATACGCAGTATTTT. Its protein is CASRGGGTDTQYF.

In this sample, this clonotype turned up many times. The chain recombines TRBV19 with TRBJ2-7; 7 bases fit TRBD1. J lost 0 bases, V lost 5 bases, and 10 bases had no gene match. The CDR3 covers 16 residues. CDR1 and CDR2 (germline): LNHDA, SQIVND (reference sequence). The CDR3 nucleotides read TGTGCCAGTAGTCCACGGGACAGATTATACTCCTACGAGCAGTACTTC. Translating it yields CASSPRDRLYSYEQYF.

The V gene is TRBV29-1, the J gene TRBJ1-2; D may be TRBD1 (5 bases). This CDR3 comprises 13 residues. With 7 bases removed from V and 5 bases from J, the gap between germline ends came to 17 bases. Looked up from germline, CDR1 is SQVTM and CDR2 is ANQGSEA. This chain's CDR3 is CSGTGGGIYGYTF. CDR3 sequence (DNA): TGCAGCGGGACCGGCGGGGGAATTTATGGCTACACCTTC.

At least ten counts were recorded for this clonotype. The chain carries TRBV7-8 and TRBJ1-5; TRBD1 agrees at 7 bases. CDR1 SGHVS and CDR2 FQNEAQ come from the germline V gene. J gave up 4 bases and V 5 bases, and 5 bases lay outside the gene matches. The CDR3 consists of 14 residues. CDR3 sequence (DNA): TGTGCCAGCAGCCCCGGGACAGTTAATCAGCCCCAGCATTTT. As protein: CASSPGTVNQPQHF.

In its sample, this clonotype was seen a few times. This sequence joins TRBV29-1 and TRBJ2-7; TRBD2 matches 14 bases. V was clipped by 6 bases and J by 1 base; unmatched bases: 11. Germline CDR1 and CDR2: SQVTM and ANQGSEA. The CDR3 loop spans 17 amino acids. CDR3 in DNA: TGCAGCGTCCGACTAGCGGGAGGGCCTCATAATTCCTACGAGCAGTACTTC. Protein product: CSVRLAGGPHNSYEQYF.

This clonotype was observed many times. J is TRBJ2-7 and V is TRBV5-1, with D perhaps TRBD1 (7 bases). V lost 1 base to trimming and J lost 2 bases, with 16 bases between them. Looked up from germline, CDR1 is SGHRS and CDR2 is YFSETQ. The CDR3 spans 16 residues. CDR3 region: CASSLPGGTGAYEQYF. The DNA for the CDR3 is TGCGCCAGCAGCTTGCCAGGGGGGACGGGAGCCTACGAGCAGTACTTC.

The chain recombines TRBV20-1 with TRBJ2-3, with 15 bases fitting TRBD2. Germline assignment: CDR1 DFQATT and CDR2 SNEGSKA (reference sequence). CDR3 length: 17 residues. The CDR3 coding sequence is TGCTGCGCGGACGCCGGGACTAGCGGGAGGCGCACAGATACGCAGTATTTT. Protein: CCADAGTSGRRTDTQYF.

At least ten counts were recorded for this clonotype. This chain uses TRBV28 with TRBJ1-2, with D perhaps TRBD1 (5 bases). Germline V gene sequence: CDR1 MDHEN, CDR2 SYDVKM. V was clipped by 3 bases and J by 7 bases, with 18 bases between them. CDR3 length: 15 amino acids. The CDR3 protein is CASSFIAVGEGGYTF. The CDR3 nucleotides are TGTGCCAGCAGTTTCATTGCCGTAGGGGAGGGTGGCTACACCTTC.